This entry lists 9 T cell receptor beta chains sequenced from one sample in a study of Graves' ophthalmopathy and Graves' hyperthyroidism. Scientists amplified the TCR beta CDR3 regions from RNA transcripts. An opening RT-PCR round employed HTBI primers and preceded a second-round multiplex PCR. In TCRdb, the multiplex PCR reads were re-called with MiXCR into one record per CDR3 protein. The table includes around 1,200,000 distinct CDR3 sequences, roughly two fifths detected once. The specimen sequenced was peripheral blood or thyroid tissue (not recorded which). The receptors were gathered from an adult man with Graves' hyperthyroidism.

The chain has TRBV24-1 and TRBJ2-5; possibly TRBD1 or TRBD2 for D (5 bases each). The CDR3 is made up of 15 amino acids. Per the germline V gene, CDR1 is KGHDR and CDR2 is SFDVKD. Trimming shortened V by 4 bases and J by 5 bases, and 16 bases separated the two germline ends. CDR3 DNA sequence: TGTGCCACCAGTGACGCCGGGGCCACCATGGAGACCCAGTACTTC. Its translation: CATSDAGATMETQYF.

This clonotype came up many times. The junction departs from germline at one end; a sequencing error may be responsible. The chain employs TRBV4-1 and TRBJ1-5; 7 nucleotides line up with TRBD1. The CDR3 spans 15 residues. Germline CDR1 reads MGHRA; CDR2 reads YSYEKL. For the CDR3, the DNA is TGCGCCAGCAGCCAGGTCCGGGACAGCAGTCAGCCCCAGCATTTT. It yields the protein CASSQVRDSSQPQHF.

In the case of this clonotype: The junction departs from germline at one end; a sequencing error may be responsible. The V call is TRBV5-1, the J call TRBJ1-1, with D hard to call. The germline gives CDR1 SGHRS, CDR2 YFSETQ. The CDR3 sequence is 15 residues long. CDR3 coding DNA: TGCGCCAGTAGCTTCCAGGACGGCATGAACACTGAAGCTTTCTTT. It is translated as CASSFQDGMNTEAFF.

The chain couples TRBV10-1 to TRBJ2-7; 9 nucleotides agree with TRBD2. With V trimmed by 2 bases and J by 2 bases, 4 bases remained unmatched. CDR3 size: 15 residues. Per the germline V gene, CDR1 is WNHNN and CDR2 is SYGVQD (reference sequence). The CDR3 reads CASSEDLAGTYEQYF. For the CDR3, the DNA is TGCGCCAGCAGTGAGGATCTAGCGGGAACCTACGAGCAGTACTTC.

Ten or more counts support this clonotype. V is TRBV2 and J is TRBJ1-2; a weak D match, TRBD1 (5 bases). CDR3 length: 13 residues. CDR1 is SNHLY and CDR2 is FYNNEI in the germline V gene. The germline V and J ends were trimmed by 5 bases and 8 bases, with 15 bases remaining between them. Written as DNA, the CDR3 is TGTGCCAGCAGTCCGGGACCCTCCCTCGGCTACACCTTC. Protein: CASSPGPSLGYTF.

Ten or more counts support this clonotype. The gene calls are TRBV14 and TRBJ1-2, with D maybe TRBD1 (6 bases). V gave up 4 bases and J gave up 7 bases, with 16 bases separating them. The CDR3 covers 14 residues. Germline V gene sequence: CDR1 SGHDN, CDR2 FVKESK. CDR3 DNA: TGTGCCAGCAGCCGGACTTCTACAGGGACTGGCTACACCTTC. Its translation: CASSRTSTGTGYTF.

This clonotype was seen ten or more times. J is TRBJ2-7 and V is TRBV9, with 9 bases aligning to TRBD2. In germline, CDR1 is SGDLS, CDR2 YYNGEE. Unmatched junction bases numbered 2, after V lost 0 bases and J lost 1 base. The CDR3 length is 15 residues. Here the CDR3 reads CASSVGSGSSYEQYF. In nucleotides, the CDR3 is TGTGCCAGCAGCGTAGGTAGCGGGAGTTCCTACGAGCAGTACTTC.

This clonotype was seen many times. V usage is TRBV20-1 and J usage is TRBJ2-7; 7 bases match TRBD2. The CDR3 extends over 13 amino acids. Germline V gene sequence: CDR1 DFQATT, CDR2 SNEGSKA (reference sequence). The trim removed 5 bases at V and 3 bases at J, leaving 7 bases unmatched. DNA of the CDR3: TGCAGTGCTCGACGGACTAGTGTCTACGAGCAGTACTTC. This translates into CSARRTSVYEQYF.

As regards this clonotype: A much more abundant neighbour one base away suggests this may be a read error. V is TRBV20-1 and J is TRBJ2-7; 7 bases agree with TRBD1. Germline V gene lookup returns CDR1 DFQATT and CDR2 SNEGSKA (reference sequence). CDR3 length: 13 amino acids. The CDR3 is CSARVETGYEQHF. DNA for the CDR3: TGCAGTGCTAGAGTGGAGACAGGGTACGAGCAGCACTTC.